These 30 T cell receptor beta chains originate from one sample sequenced in a study of T cells after yellow fever vaccination. MiXCR, applied by TCRdb to the 5' RACE reads, yields one record per CDR3 protein. The table has 550,000 or so distinct CDR3 sequences, 15% to 20% seen once. The sequencing here drew on PBMCs, taken 15 days after the yellow fever booster vaccination. Receptors were obtained from a man aged 25-40 years who received the YFV17D yellow fever vaccine.

This sequence joins TRBV28 and TRBJ2-7, with TRBD1 identical over 8 bases. Germline V CDR1 and CDR2: MDHEN, SYDVKM. Losses at the gene ends were 0 bases for V and 7 bases for J; bases not matched to a gene: 5. This CDR3 region has 14 residues. In nucleotides, the CDR3 is TGTGCCAGCAGTTTATGGGTCAGGGACAGGGAGCAGTACTTC. Protein sequence: CASSLWVRDREQYF. Based on the CDR3 plus reference TRBV28 and TRBJ2-7, the full variable domain is DVKVTQSSRYLVKRTGEKVFLECVQDMDHENMFWYRQDPGLGLRLIYFSYDVKMKEKGDIPEGYSVSREKKERFSLILESASTNQTSMYLCASSLWVRDREQYFGPGTRLTVT.

CDR3 sequence reads: CSAPRDFLQTQYF. The CDR3 DNA is TGCAGTGCTCCCCGGGACTTCTTGCAGACGCAGTATTTT. The chain links TRBV20-1 to TRBJ2-3; possible D gene TRBD2, 6 bases. CDR3 size: 13 residues. Germline V gives CDR1 DFQATT, CDR2 SNEGSKA (reference sequence). V was cut by 5 bases and J by 9 bases, with 18 bases left in between.

This clonotype turned up a few times. The chain joins TRBV6-2 or TRBV6-3 to TRBJ2-1, with unresolved D. This CDR3 contains 12 residues. Germline CDR1 reads MNHEY; CDR2 reads SVGEGT. The V gene lost 7 bases and the J gene lost 10 bases, with 14 bases spanning the gap. The CDR3 sequence is CASTSSSIEQFF. The CDR3, as DNA: TGTGCCAGCACTTCCAGCTCCATAGAGCAGTTCTTC.

V gene TRBV5-5 combines with J gene TRBJ2-2, with a possible D match to TRBD2 (5 bases). CDR3 length: 16 residues. Trimming removed 2 bases at V and 0 bases at J, with 11 bases between. Germline V gives CDR1 SGHKS, CDR2 YYEKEE (reference sequence). This CDR3 reads CASSFESLANTGELFF. Written as DNA, the CDR3 is TGTGCCAGCAGCTTTGAGTCACTAGCGAACACCGGGGAGCTGTTTTTT.

V and J are TRBV5-6 and TRBJ2-5; D is perhaps TRBD1 or TRBD2 (6 bases each). The CDR3 covers 16 residues. Per germline, CDR1 SGHDT and CDR2 YYEEEE. V was pared by 0 bases and J by 1 base, with 13 bases between. CDR3 region: CASSLVPGAGQETQYF. The CDR3, as DNA: TGTGCCAGCAGCTTGGTACCGGGGGCCGGCCAAGAGACCCAGTACTTC. Using reference TRBV5-6 and TRBJ2-5 for the parts outside the CDR3, the full variable domain is DAGVTQSPTHLIKTRGQQVTLRCSPKSGHDTVSWYQQALGQGPQFIFQYYEEEERQRGNFPDRFSGHQFPNYSSELNVNALLLGDSALYLCASSLVPGAGQETQYFGPGTRLLVL.

The chain employs TRBV4-3 and TRBJ1-1; D possibly corresponds to TRBD1 (5 bases). Germline V lookup: CDR1 LGHNA, CDR2 YSLEER. Trimming left V 0 bases short and J 10 bases short, with 12 bases between. The CDR3 sequence is 13 residues long. The DNA for the CDR3 is TGCGCCAGCAGCCAAGAGGGCCGCAGGGTAGCTTTCTTT. Its translation is CASSQEGRRVAFF.

The chain uses TRBV20-1 and TRBJ2-7; D is undetermined. There are 14 residues in the CDR3. V lost 6 bases to trimming and J lost 2 bases, with 17 bases between them. Germline CDR1 is DFQATT and CDR2 is SNEGSKA (reference sequence). CDR3 nucleotide sequence: TGCAGTGCCCCTACCGACTGGCGAACCTACGAGCAGTACTTC. The encoded protein is CSAPTDWRTYEQYF.

The chain employs TRBV6-5 and TRBJ2-7; 10 positions agree with TRBD1. This CDR3 spans 15 amino acids. Per germline, CDR1 MNHEY and CDR2 SVGAGI. Trimming removed 0 bases from V and 5 bases from J; junction bases left unmatched: 4. CDR3: CASSYSGQGFDEQYF. The CDR3 region has the DNA TGTGCCAGCAGTTACTCGGGACAGGGGTTCGACGAGCAGTACTTC.

This chain links TRBV3-1 with TRBJ2-1; 10 nucleotides agree with TRBD2. There are 19 residues in the CDR3. Trimming at V came to 10 bases and at J to 3 bases, leaving 21 bases not matched to a gene. Germline CDR1 reads LGHDT; CDR2 reads YNNKEL (reference sequence). The CDR3, as DNA: TGTGCCACCACCCCACCAATATCCGGACTAGCGGTAATCTACAATGAGCAGTTCTTC. Translated: CATTPPISGLAVIYNEQFF.

In its sample, this clonotype was seen a few times. V and J are TRBV28 and TRBJ2-7; 11 positions match TRBD2. V shed 7 bases, J shed 9 bases, and the junction held 5 bases outside the gene matches. Germline loops: CDR1 MDHEN, CDR2 SYDVKM. CDR3 size: 12 residues. The CDR3 loop reads CASTTSGRGQYF. Written as DNA, the CDR3 is TGTGCCAGCACAACTAGCGGGAGAGGGCAGTACTTC. The entire variable domain, with the rest obtained from reference TRBV28 and TRBJ2-7, is as follows: DVKVTQSSRYLVKRTGEKVFLECVQDMDHENMFWYRQDPGLGLRLIYFSYDVKMKEKGDIPEGYSVSREKKERFSLILESASTNQTSMYLCASTTSGRGQYFGPGTRLTVT.

The chain uses TRBV18 and TRBJ2-3, with a weak D call TRBD2 (6 bases). CDR1 is KGHSH and CDR2 is LQKENI in the germline V gene. The CDR3 has 15 residues. Between the trimmed V and J ends, which lost 3 bases and 1 base, there was a span of 11 bases. The CDR3 loop is CASSPEGLRTDTQYF. The CDR3 DNA reads TGTGCCAGCTCACCGGAGGGACTGCGCACAGATACGCAGTATTTT.

This clonotype was detected many times. The chain carries TRBV18 and TRBJ1-2; 8 bases are a match to TRBD1. Unmatched junction bases numbered 0, after V lost 3 bases and J lost 3 bases. Germline V lookup: CDR1 KGHSH, CDR2 LQKENI. The CDR3 consists of 13 residues. CDR3 region: CASSPDRDYGYTF. In DNA form, the CDR3 reads TGTGCCAGCTCACCGGACAGGGACTATGGCTACACCTTC.

Only a few counts were recorded for this clonotype. The chain links TRBV20-1 to TRBJ2-2; TRBD1 aligns across 8 bases. With V trimmed by 4 bases and J by 6 bases, 7 bases remained unmatched. Germline assignment: CDR1 DFQATT and CDR2 SNEGSKA (reference sequence). The CDR3 has 14 residues. The CDR3 nucleotides read TGCAGTGCTAAGGACAGGGTCGGGGCCGGGGAGCTGTTTTTT. Residues: CSAKDRVGAGELFF.

This clonotype was seen a few times. The chain employs TRBV12-3 or TRBV12-4 and TRBJ1-6; 10 bases fit TRBD1. This CDR3 has 16 amino acids. J was trimmed by 9 bases and V by 3 bases; bases with no gene match: 8. The CDR3, as DNA: TGTGCCAGCAGTTTGGACAGGGGGGACAGGGTTTCACCCCTCCACTTT. This codes for CASSLDRGDRVSPLHF.

The rearrangement joins TRBV6-5 to TRBJ2-7; 12 nucleotides line up with TRBD2. The junction had 9 bases not matched to a gene; V was cut back by 0 bases and J by 6 bases. Germline CDR1 reads MNHEY; CDR2 reads SVGAGI. The CDR3 extends over 17 amino acids. CDR3 region: CASSYSSTRLAGVEQYF. Here the CDR3 DNA reads TGTGCCAGCAGTTACTCGAGTACAAGACTAGCGGGAGTCGAGCAGTACTTC.

The table lists this clonotype with a few counts. The J gene is TRBJ2-7, the V gene TRBV25-1, with 9 bases fitting TRBD1. The V and J ends lost 2 bases and 2 bases, in that order; junction bases with no gene match: 4. Per germline, CDR1 MGHDK and CDR2 SYGVNS. The CDR3 loop spans 15 amino acids. CDR3 DNA sequence: TGTGCCAGCAGTGAACCCCGACAGGGGGCCTACGAGCAGTACTTC. Its protein is CASSEPRQGAYEQYF.

The rearrangement uses TRBV7-9 and TRBJ2-5; 11 nucleotides line up with TRBD2. V dropped 5 bases and J dropped 2; count of bases not matched to a gene: 4. The CDR3 sequence is 15 residues long. Germline V CDR1 and CDR2: SEHNR, FQNEAQ (reference sequence). CDR3 nucleotide sequence: TGTGCCAGCAGCCGACTAGCGGGAACTCAAGAGACCCAGTACTTC. This translates into CASSRLAGTQETQYF.

This clonotype was detected only a few times. V gene TRBV18 combines with J gene TRBJ2-5, with 7 bases lining up with TRBD1. The germline V gene has CDR1 KGHSH and CDR2 LQKENI. V lost 3 bases, J lost 5 bases, and 6 bases stayed unmatched. This CDR3 is built from 14 residues. The CDR3 protein is CASSPGQIVETQYF. In DNA, the CDR3 is TGTGCCAGCTCACCGGGACAGATCGTGGAGACCCAGTACTTC. The full variable domain, in which reference TRBV18 and TRBJ2-5 provide the parts outside the CDR3, is NAGVMQNPRHLVRRRGQEARLRCSPMKGHSHVYWYRQLPEEGLKFMVYLQKENIIDESGMPKERFSAEFPKEGPSILRIQQVVRGDSAAYFCASSPGQIVETQYFGPGTRLLVL.

This clonotype has a handful of counts. The rearrangement uses TRBV7-2 and TRBJ2-3; D unresolved. The ends were cut back, 1 base at V and 2 bases at J, with 7 bases in the middle. The CDR3 is 14 residues long. Germline assignment: CDR1 SGHTA and CDR2 FQGNSA. The CDR3 bases are TGTGCCAGCAGCTTAGATAGGTACACAGATACGCAGTATTTT. Encoded protein: CASSLDRYTDTQYF. Full variable domain (missing parts from reference TRBV7-2 and TRBJ2-3): GAGVSQSPSNKVTEKGKDVELRCDPISGHTALYWYRQSLGQGLEFLIYFQGNSAPDKSGLPSDRFSAERTGGSVSTLTIQRTQQEDSAVYLCASSLDRYTDTQYFGPGTRLTVL.

This clonotype was observed a few times. V and J are TRBV27 and TRBJ1-4; maybe TRBD1 (5 bases). The germline gives CDR1 MNHEY, CDR2 SMNVEV (reference sequence). The CDR3 totals 13 residues. V gave up 6 bases and J gave up 5 bases, with 10 bases separating them. The CDR3 reads CASRGRRNEKLFF. The CDR3 DNA follows: TGTGCCAGCAGGGGACGTCGGAATGAAAAACTGTTTTTT.

This clonotype was picked up a small number of times. V is TRBV3-1 and J is TRBJ2-1; D is perhaps TRBD2 (5 bases). The V gene lost 1 base and the J gene lost 4 bases, with 14 bases spanning the gap. The CDR3 extends over 16 amino acids. Germline V CDR1 and CDR2: LGHDT, YNNKEL (reference sequence). The CDR3 coding sequence is TGTGCCAGCAGCCAAGGGATAGCGATCCCGTACAATGAGCAGTTCTTC. Protein product: CASSQGIAIPYNEQFF.

The rearrangement joins TRBV5-1 to TRBJ1-2; no definite D call. Germline assignment: CDR1 SGHRS and CDR2 YFSETQ. V was trimmed by 4 bases and J by 8 bases, leaving 21 bases between them. There are 15 residues in the CDR3. The CDR3 region has the DNA TGCGCCAGCAGCCCTTTCTTCGACGGAGACCGGGGCTACACCTTC. This gives the protein CASSPFFDGDRGYTF.

The genes are TRBV11-2 and TRBJ2-7; D possibly matches TRBD1 or TRBD2 (5 bases each). The CDR3 spans 13 residues. Germline CDR1 and CDR2: SGHAT and FQNNGV. V was trimmed by 7 bases and J by 6 bases, leaving 16 bases between them. The CDR3 protein is CASTRGRDLEQYF. CDR3 coding DNA: TGTGCCAGCACGAGGGGTAGAGACCTCGAGCAGTACTTC.

The chain joins TRBV27 to TRBJ2-2; 12 bases are a match to TRBD2. There are 17 residues in the CDR3. Germline-derived CDR1 and CDR2 are MNHEY and SMNVEV (reference sequence). With 4 bases clipped from V and 1 base from J, the junction kept 4 bases outside the gene matches. CDR3 sequence: CASSSWTSGMNTGELFF. The CDR3 DNA is TGTGCCAGCAGTTCTTGGACTAGCGGGATGAACACCGGGGAGCTGTTTTTT.

This clonotype was counted ten times or more. The chain links TRBV5-1 to TRBJ2-1; a possible D gene is TRBD2 (6 bases). Trimming stripped 4 bases from V and 0 bases from J, with 17 bases between. The CDR3 loop spans 17 amino acids. Per the germline V gene, CDR1 is SGHRS and CDR2 is YFSETQ. The CDR3 reads CASSGFGGPSSYNEQFF. In DNA form, the CDR3 reads TGCGCCAGCAGCGGTTTCGGGGGACCAAGCTCCTACAATGAGCAGTTCTTC.

This chain uses TRBV20-1 with TRBJ2-1, with a weak D call TRBD2 (6 bases). Germline V gives CDR1 DFQATT, CDR2 SNEGSKA (reference sequence). V gave up 1 base and J gave up 6 bases, with 16 bases separating them. CDR3 length: 15 residues. CDR3 amino acids: CSARVLGRWVNEQFF. The CDR3 region has the DNA TGCAGTGCTAGAGTCCTAGGGAGGTGGGTCAATGAGCAGTTCTTC.

The genes are TRBV4-3 and TRBJ2-6; 9 nucleotides agree with TRBD2. CDR3 size: 19 residues. Germline lookup yields CDR1 LGHNA and CDR2 YSLEER. V shed 7 bases and J 0 bases; nucleotides not matched to a gene: 13. The CDR3 coding sequence is TGCGCCAGCAACCAGATTTTTCAGCGGGAGGACTCTGGGGCCAACGTCCTGACTTTC. This codes for CASNQIFQREDSGANVLTF.

In its sample, this clonotype was seen a few times. The chain's CDR3 is CSAKRRPNTEAFF. In nucleotides, the CDR3 is TGCAGTGCTAAGAGACGGCCGAACACTGAAGCTTTCTTT. This chain joins TRBV20-1 and TRBJ1-1; D is ambiguous. V lost 4 bases and J lost 1, with 10 bases in between. Germline CDR1 is DFQATT and CDR2 is SNEGSKA (reference sequence). The CDR3 spans 13 residues.

This clonotype was seen a few times. Here the CDR3 DNA reads TGCAGCGTTGAGCAGGACAACTCCTACGAGCAGTACTTC. This gives the protein CSVEQDNSYEQYF. The chain carries TRBV29-1 and TRBJ2-7, with a tentative D call TRBD1 (5 bases). Trimming left V 3 bases short and J 0 bases short, with 9 bases between. Germline lookup yields CDR1 SQVTM and CDR2 ANQGSEA. The CDR3 runs 13 residues.

This clonotype was seen a few times. V usage is TRBV5-1 and J usage is TRBJ2-3; D remains ambiguous. Between the trimmed V and J ends, which lost 4 bases and 0 bases, there was a span of 18 bases. Germline V gene lookup returns CDR1 SGHRS and CDR2 YFSETQ. The CDR3 covers 17 residues. CDR3 protein: CASSPGPPGSSTDTQYF. CDR3 DNA: TGCGCCAGCAGCCCCGGACCGCCTGGGTCTAGCACAGATACGCAGTATTTT.